This T cell receptor (beta chain) was captured by sequencing in a study of a mutant IDH1 vaccine in newly diagnosed glioma. Points on this clone: Its antigen is not known.

Documented time point: week 35, safety follow-up. Doses comprised 300 ug of mutant IDH1 20-mer peptide each, plus topical imiquimod. The repertoire was sequenced with immunoSEQ multiplex PCR; TCRdb's copy has only in-frame clones and lacks some. Of about 32,000 clones detected, about four fifths appear once; the ten largest clones hold approximately 3.4%. J was trimmed by 12 bases and V by 8 bases; bases with no gene match: 14. The germline CDR1 and CDR2 sequences are MNHNS and SASEGT. The CDR3 runs to 15 residues. This chain connects TRBV6-1 to TRBJ2-1, with 12 positions matching TRBD2. The receptor comes from a man in his forties with glioma. Some clones in this sample may be carry-over from other donors' samples. The material sequenced was PBMCs, taken from a glioma patient whose treatment included an IDH1 peptide vaccine. CDR3 residues: CASDRASGGEGGQFF. The CDR3 nucleotides read TGTGCCAGCGATCGGGCTAGCGGGGGGGAGGGAGGGCAGTTCTTC.